This T cell receptor beta chain was documented in a study of T cells after yellow fever vaccination. TCRdb analysed the 5' RACE reads with MiXCR anew, one entry per CDR3 protein. Here the sample spans 250,000 to 300,000 distinct CDR3 sequences, around 5.3% being singletons. The V gene lost 5 bases and the J gene lost 6 bases, with 8 bases spanning the gap. The CDR3 contains 12 residues. Germline loops: CDR1 MNHNY, CDR2 SVGAGI (reference sequence). The receptor comes from a man younger than 35 who received the YFV17D yellow fever vaccine. The chain has TRBV6-6 and TRBJ1-5; D unresolved. The sample here was CD4+ T cells sorted from PBMCs, taken on the day of the yellow fever booster vaccination. The CDR3 region has the DNA TGTGCCAGCAGTCCCTCGAGTCAGCCCCAGCATTTT. Translating it yields CASSPSSQPQHF.